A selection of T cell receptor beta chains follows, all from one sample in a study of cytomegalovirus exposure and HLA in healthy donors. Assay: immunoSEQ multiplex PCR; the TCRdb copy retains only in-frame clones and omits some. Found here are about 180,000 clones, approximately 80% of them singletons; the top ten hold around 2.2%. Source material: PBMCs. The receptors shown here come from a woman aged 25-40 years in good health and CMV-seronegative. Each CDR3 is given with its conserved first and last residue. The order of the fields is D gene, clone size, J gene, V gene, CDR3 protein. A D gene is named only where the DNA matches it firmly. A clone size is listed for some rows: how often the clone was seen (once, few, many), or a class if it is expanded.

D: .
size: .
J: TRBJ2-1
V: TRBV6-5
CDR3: CASSRTQGTHNEQFF

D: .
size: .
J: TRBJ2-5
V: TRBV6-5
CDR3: CASSYRSVATQYF

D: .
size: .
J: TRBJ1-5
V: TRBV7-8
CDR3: CASSLLGGRGNQPQHF

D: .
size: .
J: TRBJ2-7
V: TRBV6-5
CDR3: CASSYSYQDYEQYF

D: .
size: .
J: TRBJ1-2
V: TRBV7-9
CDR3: CASSLTTGFGYGYTF

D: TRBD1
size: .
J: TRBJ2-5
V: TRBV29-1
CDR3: CSVLGQGASETQYF

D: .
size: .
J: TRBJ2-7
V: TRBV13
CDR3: CASSPGQSSYEQYF

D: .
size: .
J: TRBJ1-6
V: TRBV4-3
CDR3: CASSQDPGGNSPLHF

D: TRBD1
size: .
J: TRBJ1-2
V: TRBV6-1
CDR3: CASRGQGGYGYTF

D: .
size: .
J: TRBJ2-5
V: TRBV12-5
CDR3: CASGSFSLNGETQYF

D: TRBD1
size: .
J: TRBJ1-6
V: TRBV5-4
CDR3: CASSRLTGTAGSPLHF

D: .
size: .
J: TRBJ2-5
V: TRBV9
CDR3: CASSVTGGPGETQYF

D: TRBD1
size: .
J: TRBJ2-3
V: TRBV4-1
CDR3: CASSHLPGQISTDTQYF

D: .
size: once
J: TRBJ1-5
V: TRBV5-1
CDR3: CASSLLGEGNQPQHF

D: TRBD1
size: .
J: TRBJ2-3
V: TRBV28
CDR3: CASSPYSQGAGTDTQYF

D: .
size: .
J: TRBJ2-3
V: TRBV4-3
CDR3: CASSAALDDTQYF

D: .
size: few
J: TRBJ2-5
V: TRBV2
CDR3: CASSASIALPETQYF

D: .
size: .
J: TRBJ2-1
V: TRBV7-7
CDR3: CASSYRKSSYNEQFF

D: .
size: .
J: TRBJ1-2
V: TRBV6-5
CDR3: CASSYVAGKGLYGYTF

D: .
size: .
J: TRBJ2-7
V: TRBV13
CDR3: CASSFPGGYEQYF

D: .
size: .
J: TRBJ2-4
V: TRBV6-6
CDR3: CASSYGGKNIQYF

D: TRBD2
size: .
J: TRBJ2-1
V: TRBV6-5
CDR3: CASSSTSGAPNEQFF

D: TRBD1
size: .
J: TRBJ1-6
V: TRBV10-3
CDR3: CAISGTGTGSSPLHF

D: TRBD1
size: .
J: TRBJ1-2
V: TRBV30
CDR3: CAWSVGSTGNYGYTF

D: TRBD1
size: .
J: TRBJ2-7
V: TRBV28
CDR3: CASSEPGQNYEQYF

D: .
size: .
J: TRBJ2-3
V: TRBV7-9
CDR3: CASSRRAASSTDTQYF

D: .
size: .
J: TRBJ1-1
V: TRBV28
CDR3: CASKSTLEAFF

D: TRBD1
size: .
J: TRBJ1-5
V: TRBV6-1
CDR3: CASSDPIRTGQSNQPQHF

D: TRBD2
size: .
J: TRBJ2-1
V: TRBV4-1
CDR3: CASSPLGAGLADGEQFF

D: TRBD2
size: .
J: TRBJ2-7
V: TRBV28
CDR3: CASSLSAGGGEQYF

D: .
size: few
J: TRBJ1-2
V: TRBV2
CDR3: CASSEAGGLTNYGYTF

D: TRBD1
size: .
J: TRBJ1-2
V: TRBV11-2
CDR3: CASSLDYRGDGYTF

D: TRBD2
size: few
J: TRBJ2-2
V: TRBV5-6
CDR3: CASRIRGANTGELFF

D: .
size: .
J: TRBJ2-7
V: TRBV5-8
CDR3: CASSPRYEQYF

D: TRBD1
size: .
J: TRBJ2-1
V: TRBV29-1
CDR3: CSVPTGESINEQFF

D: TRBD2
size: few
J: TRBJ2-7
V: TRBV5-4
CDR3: CASSPGAGGYEQYF

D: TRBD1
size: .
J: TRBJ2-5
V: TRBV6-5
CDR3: CASSTRTGGRYF

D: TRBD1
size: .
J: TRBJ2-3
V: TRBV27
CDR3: CASSSGDRGITDTQYF

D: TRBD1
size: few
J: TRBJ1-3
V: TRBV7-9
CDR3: CASSEDRGLWNTIYF

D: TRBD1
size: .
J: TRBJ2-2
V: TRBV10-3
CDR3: CAISMTDRAGELFF

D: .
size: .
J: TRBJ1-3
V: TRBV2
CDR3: CASSLSGGPYSGNTIYF

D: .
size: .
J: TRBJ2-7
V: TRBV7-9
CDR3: CASSFTTYEQYF

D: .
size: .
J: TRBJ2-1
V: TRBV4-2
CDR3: CASSHATGSSYNEQFF

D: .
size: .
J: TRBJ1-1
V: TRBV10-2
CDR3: CASRSTENTEAFF

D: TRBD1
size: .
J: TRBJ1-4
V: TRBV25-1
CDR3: CASSPGQGAGWEKLFF

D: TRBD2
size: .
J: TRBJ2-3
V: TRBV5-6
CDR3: CASSHGLAGRTDTQYF

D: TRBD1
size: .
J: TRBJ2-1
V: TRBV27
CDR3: CASSFVTGGRGNEQFF

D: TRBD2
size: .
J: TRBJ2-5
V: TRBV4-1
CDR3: CASSQRKGTSGKETQYF

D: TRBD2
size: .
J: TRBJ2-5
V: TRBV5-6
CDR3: CASSFELGLAGVETQYF

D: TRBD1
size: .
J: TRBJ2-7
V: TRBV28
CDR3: CASRNRDRGYEQYF

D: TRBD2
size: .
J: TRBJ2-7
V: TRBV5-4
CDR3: CASSFYGGAYEQYF

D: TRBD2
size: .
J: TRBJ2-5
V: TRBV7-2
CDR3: CASSYRTSGFETQYF

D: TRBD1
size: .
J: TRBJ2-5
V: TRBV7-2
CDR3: CASRRDRAETQYF